This T cell receptor beta chain came from a study of cytomegalovirus exposure and HLA in healthy donors. As concerns this clone: Its cognate antigen is unknown.

Findings and limits, study-wide: Analysis was carried out at a later point, and it linked a missense DCLRE1C variant to TCR beta V- and J-gene trimming. Within a later analysis, the majority of CMV-associated TCR beta chains appeared HLA-restricted.

The PCR ran on 60 Vbeta and 13 Jbeta primers. Here immunoSEQ multiplex PCR was the method, and the copy in TCRdb shows in-frame clones only, minus some. Found here are 95,000 to 150,000 clones, 50% to 80% of them singletons; the top ten hold under 9.5%. Germline CDR1 is SEHNR and CDR2 is FQNEAQ (reference sequence). This CDR3 spans 14 amino acids. V gave up 3 bases and J gave up 5 bases, with 10 bases separating them. The source is a woman aged 40 to 50 in good health and CMV-seropositive. Sequenced material: PBMCs. The V and J genes are TRBV7-9 and TRBJ1-4; D gene unclear. This CDR3 is CASSFSGPNEKLFF. CDR3 DNA: TGTGCCAGCAGCTTTTCGGGTCCAAATGAAAAACTGTTTTTT.